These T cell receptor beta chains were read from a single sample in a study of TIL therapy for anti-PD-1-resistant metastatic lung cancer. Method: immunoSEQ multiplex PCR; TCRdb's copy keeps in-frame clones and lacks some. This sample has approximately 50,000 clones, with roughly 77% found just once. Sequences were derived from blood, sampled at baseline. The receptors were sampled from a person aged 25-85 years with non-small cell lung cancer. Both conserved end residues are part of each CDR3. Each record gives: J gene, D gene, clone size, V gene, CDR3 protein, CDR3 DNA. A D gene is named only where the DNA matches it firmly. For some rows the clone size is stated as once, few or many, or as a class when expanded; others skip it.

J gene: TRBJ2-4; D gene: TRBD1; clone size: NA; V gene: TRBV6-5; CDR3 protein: CASLTGGSSKNIQYF; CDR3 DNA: TGTGCCAGTTTGACAGGGGGCTCTTCCAAAAACATTCAGTACTTC
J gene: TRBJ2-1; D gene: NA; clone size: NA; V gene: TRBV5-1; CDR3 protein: CASSSLPDGNKYNEQFF; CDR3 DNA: TGCGCCAGCAGCTCTCTACCGGACGGGAACAAATACAATGAGCAGTTCTTC
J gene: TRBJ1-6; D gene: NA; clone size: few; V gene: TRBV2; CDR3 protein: CASIRTENSPLHF; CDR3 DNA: TGTGCCAGCATCAGGACAGAGAATTCACCCCTCCACTTT
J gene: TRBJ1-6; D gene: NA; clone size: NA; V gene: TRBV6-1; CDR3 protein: CASSEYGERSYNSPLHF; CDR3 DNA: TGTGCCAGCAGTGAATACGGTGAACGTTCCTATAATTCACCCCTCCACTTT
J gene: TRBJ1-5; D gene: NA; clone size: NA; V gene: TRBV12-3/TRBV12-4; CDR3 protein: CASSPPGEQPQHF; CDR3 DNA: TGTGCCAGCAGCCCGCCGGGGGAGCAGCCCCAGCATTTT
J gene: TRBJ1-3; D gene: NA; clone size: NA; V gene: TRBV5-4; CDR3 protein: CASSLQGSGNTIYF; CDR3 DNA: TGTGCCAGCAGCCTACAGGGATCTGGAAACACCATATATTTT
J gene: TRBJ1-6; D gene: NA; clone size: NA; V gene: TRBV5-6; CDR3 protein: CASSSYNSPLHF; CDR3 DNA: TGTGCCAGCAGCTCCTACAATTCACCCCTCCACTTT
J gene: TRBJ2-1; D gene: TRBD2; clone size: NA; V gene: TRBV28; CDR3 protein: CASSLGLAGGGEQFF; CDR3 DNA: TGTGCCAGCAGTTTAGGACTAGCGGGGGGCGGAGAGCAGTTCTTC
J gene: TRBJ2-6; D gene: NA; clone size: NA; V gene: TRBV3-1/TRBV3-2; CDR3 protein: CASSSPWANVLTF; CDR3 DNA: TGTGCCAGCAGCTCCCCCTGGGCCAACGTCCTGACTTTC
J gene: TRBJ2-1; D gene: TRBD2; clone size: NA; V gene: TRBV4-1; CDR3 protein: CASSRGLAGLRGEQFF; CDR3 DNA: TGCGCCAGCAGCCGTGGACTAGCGGGGCTCCGGGGTGAGCAGTTCTTC
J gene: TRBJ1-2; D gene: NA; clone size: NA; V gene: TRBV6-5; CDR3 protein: CASRPADRTNYGYTF; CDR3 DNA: TGTGCCAGCAGACCCGCCGACAGGACTAACTATGGCTACACCTTC
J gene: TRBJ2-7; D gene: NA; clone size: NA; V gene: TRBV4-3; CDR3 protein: CASSQVWSATSYEQYF; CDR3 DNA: TGCGCCAGCAGCCAAGTATGGTCGGCTACCTCCTACGAGCAGTACTTC
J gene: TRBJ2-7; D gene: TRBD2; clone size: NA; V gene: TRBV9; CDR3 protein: CASSVRPSGNYEQYF; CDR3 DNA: TGTGCCAGCAGCGTTCGTCCTAGCGGCAACTACGAGCAGTACTTC
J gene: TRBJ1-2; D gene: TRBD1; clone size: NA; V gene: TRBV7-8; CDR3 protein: CASSPRTGPNYGYTF; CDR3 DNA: TGTGCCAGCAGCCCACGGACAGGACCTAACTATGGCTACACCTTC
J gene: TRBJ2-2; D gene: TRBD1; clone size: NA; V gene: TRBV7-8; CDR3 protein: CASRKTGTGATGELFF; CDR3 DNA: TGTGCCAGCAGAAAGACCGGGACAGGGGCCACCGGGGAGCTGTTTTTT
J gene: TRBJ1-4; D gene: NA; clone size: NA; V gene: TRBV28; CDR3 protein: CASSLWDGRLFF; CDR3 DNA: TGTGCCAGCAGTTTATGGGACGGCCGACTGTTTTTT
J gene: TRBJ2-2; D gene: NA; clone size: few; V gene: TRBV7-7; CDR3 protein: CASSPGRTGELFF; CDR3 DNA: TGTGCCAGCAGCCCCGGACGGACCGGGGAGCTGTTTTTT
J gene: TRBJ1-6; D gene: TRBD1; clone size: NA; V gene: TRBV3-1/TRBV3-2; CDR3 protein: CASSPYRTGGSPLHF; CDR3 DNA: TGTGCCAGCAGCCCTTACCGGACAGGGGGTTCACCCCTCCACTTT
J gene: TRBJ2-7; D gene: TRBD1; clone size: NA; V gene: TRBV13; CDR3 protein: CASSLQGESYEQYF; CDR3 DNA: TGTGCCAGCAGCTTACAGGGGGAATCCTACGAGCAGTACTTC
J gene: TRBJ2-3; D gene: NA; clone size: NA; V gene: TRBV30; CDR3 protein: CAWSRNTDTQYF; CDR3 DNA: TGTGCCTGGAGTAGAAACACAGATACGCAGTATTTT
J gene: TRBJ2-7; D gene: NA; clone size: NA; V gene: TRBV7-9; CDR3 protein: CASSLENVAYEQYF; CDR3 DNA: TGTGCCAGCAGCTTAGAGAACGTTGCCTACGAGCAGTACTTC
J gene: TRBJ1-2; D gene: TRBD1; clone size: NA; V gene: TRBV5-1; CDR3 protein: CASSTDRANYGYTF; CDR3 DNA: TGCGCCAGCAGCACGGACAGGGCTAACTATGGCTACACCTTC